This T cell receptor beta chain was identified in a study of blood T cell repertoires in COVID-19. Sequencing was performed with immunoSEQ multiplex PCR; in TCRdb, only in-frame clones are kept and a portion is missing. The sample lists around 70,000 clones; around 83% were seen once. This CDR3 is 14 amino acids long. The V gene end was trimmed by 4 bases and the J gene end by 11 bases; junction bases not matched to a gene: 8. Germline values: CDR1 SGHRS, CDR2 YFSETQ. The origin of this receptor is an elderly man with acute or convalescent COVID-19. The chain couples TRBV5-1 to TRBJ2-2, with TRBD1 matching over 10 bases. The sequenced material came from peripheral blood. This CDR3 reads CASSTAGTGVELFF. The DNA for the CDR3 is TGCGCCAGCAGCACTGCCGGGACAGGGGTCGAGCTGTTTTTT. Complete variable domain (other parts from reference TRBV5-1 and TRBJ2-2): KAGVTQTPRYLIKTRGQQVTLSCSPISGHRSVSWYQQTPGQGLQFLFEYFSETQRNKGNFPGRFSGRQFSNSRSEMNVSTLELGDSALYLCASSTAGTGVELFFGEGSRLTVL.